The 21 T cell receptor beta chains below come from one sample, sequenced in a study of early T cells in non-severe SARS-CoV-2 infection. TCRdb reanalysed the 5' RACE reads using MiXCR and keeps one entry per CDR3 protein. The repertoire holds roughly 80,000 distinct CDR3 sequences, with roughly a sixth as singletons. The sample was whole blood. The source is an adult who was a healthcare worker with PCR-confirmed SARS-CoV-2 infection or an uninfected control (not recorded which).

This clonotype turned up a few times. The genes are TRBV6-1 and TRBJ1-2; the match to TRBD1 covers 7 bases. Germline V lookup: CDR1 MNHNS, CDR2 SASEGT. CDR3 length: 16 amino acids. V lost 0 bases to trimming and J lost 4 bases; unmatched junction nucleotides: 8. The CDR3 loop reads CASSEAGQPRIYGYTF. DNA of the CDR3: TGTGCCAGCAGTGAAGCGGGACAGCCTCGAATCTATGGCTACACCTTC.

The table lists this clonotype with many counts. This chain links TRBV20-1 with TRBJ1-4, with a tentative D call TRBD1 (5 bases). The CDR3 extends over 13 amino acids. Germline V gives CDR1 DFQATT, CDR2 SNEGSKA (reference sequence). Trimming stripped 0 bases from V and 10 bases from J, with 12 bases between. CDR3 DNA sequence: TGCAGTGCTAGAGATCGGGCCAGGGTAAAACTGTTTTTT. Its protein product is CSARDRARVKLFF.

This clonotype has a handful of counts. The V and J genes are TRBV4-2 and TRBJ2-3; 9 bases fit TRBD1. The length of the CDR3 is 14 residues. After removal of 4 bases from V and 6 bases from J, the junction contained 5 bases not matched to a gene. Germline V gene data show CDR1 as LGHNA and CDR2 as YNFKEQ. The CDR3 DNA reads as TGTGCCAGCAGCCCTAGGACAGGGGTCGATACGCAGTATTTT. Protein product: CASSPRTGVDTQYF.

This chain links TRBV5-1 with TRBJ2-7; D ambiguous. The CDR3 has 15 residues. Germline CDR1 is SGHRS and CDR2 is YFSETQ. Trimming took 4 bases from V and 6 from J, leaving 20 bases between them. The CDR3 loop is CASSRWVEQTGEQYF. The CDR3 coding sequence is TGCGCCAGCAGCCGGTGGGTAGAGCAGACCGGCGAGCAGTACTTC.

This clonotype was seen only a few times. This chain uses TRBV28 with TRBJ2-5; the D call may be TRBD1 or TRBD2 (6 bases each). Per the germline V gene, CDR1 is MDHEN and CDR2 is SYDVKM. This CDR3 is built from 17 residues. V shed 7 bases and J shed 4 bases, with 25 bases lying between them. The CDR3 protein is CASTLRGSGGVTETQYF. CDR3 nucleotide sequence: TGTGCCAGCACGCTTAGGGGGTCGGGCGGGGTCACAGAGACCCAGTACTTC.

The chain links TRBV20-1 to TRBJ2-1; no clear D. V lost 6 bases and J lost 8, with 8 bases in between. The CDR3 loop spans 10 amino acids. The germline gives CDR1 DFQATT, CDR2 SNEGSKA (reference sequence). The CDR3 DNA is TGCAGTGCCGCAGGCTATGAGCAGTTCTTC. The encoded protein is CSAAGYEQFF.

The CDR3 DNA reads TGTGCCTGGGGGACCGGGACAGGGAACTATGGCTACACCTTC. Translated: CAWGTGTGNYGYTF. The rearrangement joins TRBV30 to TRBJ1-2, with 9 positions matching TRBD1. V was pared by 5 bases and J by 2 bases, with 6 bases of the junction left unmatched. Looked up from germline, CDR1 is GTSNPN and CDR2 is SVGIG (reference sequence). The CDR3 totals 14 residues.

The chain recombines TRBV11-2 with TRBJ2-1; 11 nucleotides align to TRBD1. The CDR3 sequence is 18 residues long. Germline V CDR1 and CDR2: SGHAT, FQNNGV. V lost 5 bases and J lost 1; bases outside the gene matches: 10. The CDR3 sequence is CASSKPPRDRGSYNEQFF. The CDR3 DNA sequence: TGTGCCAGCAGCAAACCCCCCCGGGACAGGGGGTCCTACAATGAGCAGTTCTTC. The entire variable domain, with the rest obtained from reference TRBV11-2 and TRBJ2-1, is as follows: EAGVAQSPRYKIIEKRQSVAFWCNPISGHATLYWYQQILGQGPKLLIQFQNNGVVDDSQLPKDRFSAERLKGVDSTLKIQPAKLEDSAVYLCASSKPPRDRGSYNEQFFGPGTRLTVL.

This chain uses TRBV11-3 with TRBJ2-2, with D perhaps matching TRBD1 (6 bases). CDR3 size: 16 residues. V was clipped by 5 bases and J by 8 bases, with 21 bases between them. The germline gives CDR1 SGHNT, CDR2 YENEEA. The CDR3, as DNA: TGTGCCAGCAGCCTAGGGGGACCCAGGGGAGCGGGGGAGCTGTTTTTT. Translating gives CASSLGGPRGAGELFF.

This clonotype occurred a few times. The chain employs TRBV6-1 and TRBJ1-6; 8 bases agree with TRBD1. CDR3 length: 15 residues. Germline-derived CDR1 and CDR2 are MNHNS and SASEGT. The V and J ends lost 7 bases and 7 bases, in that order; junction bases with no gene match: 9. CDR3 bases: TGTGCCAGCAAACCTGGGACAGGAGGGAATTCACCCCTCCACTTT. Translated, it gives CASKPGTGGNSPLHF.

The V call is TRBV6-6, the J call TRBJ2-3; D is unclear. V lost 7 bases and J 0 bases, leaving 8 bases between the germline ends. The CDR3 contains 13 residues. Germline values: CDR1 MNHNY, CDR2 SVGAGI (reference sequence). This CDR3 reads CASTSRSTDTQYF. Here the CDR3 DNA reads TGTGCCAGCACGTCGCGAAGCACAGATACGCAGTATTTT.

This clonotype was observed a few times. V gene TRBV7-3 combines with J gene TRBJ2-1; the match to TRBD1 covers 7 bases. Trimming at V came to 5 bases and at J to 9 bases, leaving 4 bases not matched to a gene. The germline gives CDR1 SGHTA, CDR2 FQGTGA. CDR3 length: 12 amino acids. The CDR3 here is CASSPGGVEQFF. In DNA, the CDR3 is TGTGCCAGCAGCCCAGGGGGTGTTGAGCAGTTCTTC.

CDR3 in amino acids: CATSDLTSGSGIYNYNEQFF. Written as DNA, the CDR3 is TGTGCCACCAGTGATTTGACTAGCGGGAGCGGGATTTATAACTACAATGAGCAGTTCTTC. J is TRBJ2-1 and V is TRBV24-1; 11 nucleotides agree with TRBD2. The length of the CDR3 is 20 residues. Germline CDR1 reads KGHDR; CDR2 reads SFDVKD. Germline trimming cut 0 bases from V and 3 bases from J; bases unmatched to any gene: 12.

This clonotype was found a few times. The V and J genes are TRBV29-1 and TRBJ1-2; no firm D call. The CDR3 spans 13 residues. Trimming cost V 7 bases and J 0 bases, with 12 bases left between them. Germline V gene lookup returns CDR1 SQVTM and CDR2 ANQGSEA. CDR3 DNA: TGCAGCGGAATAGACCCAGCTAACTATGGCTACACCTTC. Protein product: CSGIDPANYGYTF.

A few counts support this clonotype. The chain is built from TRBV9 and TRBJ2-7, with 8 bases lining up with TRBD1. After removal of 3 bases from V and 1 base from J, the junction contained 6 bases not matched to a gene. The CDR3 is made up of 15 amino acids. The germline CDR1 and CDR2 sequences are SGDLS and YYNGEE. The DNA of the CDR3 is TGTGCCAGCAGCGCAGGGGGCGGGTTTTCCTACGAGCAGTACTTC. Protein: CASSAGGGFSYEQYF.

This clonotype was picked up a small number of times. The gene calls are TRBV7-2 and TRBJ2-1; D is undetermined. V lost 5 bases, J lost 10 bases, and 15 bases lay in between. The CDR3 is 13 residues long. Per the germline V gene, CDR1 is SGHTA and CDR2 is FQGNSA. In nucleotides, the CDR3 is TGTGCCAGCAGCCCCTACTCGGTGGGGGAGCAGTTCTTC. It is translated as CASSPYSVGEQFF.

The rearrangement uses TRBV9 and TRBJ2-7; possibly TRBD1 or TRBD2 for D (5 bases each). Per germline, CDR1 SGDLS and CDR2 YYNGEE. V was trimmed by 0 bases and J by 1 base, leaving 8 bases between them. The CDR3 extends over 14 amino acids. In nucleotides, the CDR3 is TGTGCCAGCAGCGTAGGCAGGGAGTCCTACGAGCAGTACTTC. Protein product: CASSVGRESYEQYF.

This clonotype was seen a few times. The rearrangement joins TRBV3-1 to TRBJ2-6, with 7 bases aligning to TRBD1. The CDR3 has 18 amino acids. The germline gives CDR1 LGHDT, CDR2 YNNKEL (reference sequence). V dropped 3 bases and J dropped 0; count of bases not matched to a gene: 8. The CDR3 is CASSQIQDRISGANVLTF. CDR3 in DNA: TGTGCCAGCAGCCAGATCCAGGACAGGATCTCTGGGGCCAACGTCCTGACTTTC.

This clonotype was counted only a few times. CDR3 residues: CASRLGASPTNEKLFF. Here the CDR3 DNA reads TGTGCCAGCAGACTCGGAGCCTCACCAACTAATGAAAAACTGTTTTTT. The chain uses TRBV28 and TRBJ1-4; D unclear. Germline V gene sequence: CDR1 MDHEN, CDR2 SYDVKM. V lost 6 bases, J lost 0 bases, and 14 bases lay in between. The CDR3 has 16 residues.

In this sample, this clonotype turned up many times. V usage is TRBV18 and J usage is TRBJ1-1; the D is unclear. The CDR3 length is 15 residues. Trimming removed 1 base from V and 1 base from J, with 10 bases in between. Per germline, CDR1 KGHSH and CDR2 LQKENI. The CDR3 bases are TGTGCCAGCTCACCACAACGGGTTTCGAACACTGAAGCTTTCTTT. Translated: CASSPQRVSNTEAFF.

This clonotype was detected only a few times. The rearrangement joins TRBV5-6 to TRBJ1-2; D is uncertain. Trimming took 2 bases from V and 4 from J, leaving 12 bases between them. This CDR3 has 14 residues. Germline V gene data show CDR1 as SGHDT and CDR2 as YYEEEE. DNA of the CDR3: TGTGCCAGCAGCTTAAGTGGCCGTACCTATGGCTACACCTTC. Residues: CASSLSGRTYGYTF.